A selection of T cell receptor beta chains follows, all from one sample in a study of T cells in Graves' hyperthyroidism and ophthalmopathy. From the multiplex PCR reads, TCRdb called clonotypes with MiXCR, one entry per CDR3 protein. The data contain tens of thousands of distinct CDR3 sequences, around half of them seen just once; the ten biggest clones take up roughly 6.2%. Sequenced sample: blood. These receptors all come from a woman in her forties or fifties with Graves' hyperthyroidism that later progressed to Graves' ophthalmopathy. The CDR3 runs from the conserved cysteine through the conserved F or W. Each record gives: V gene, CDR3 length, CDR3 protein.

v_call: TRBV11-2; cdr3_length: 14; cdr3_aa: CASSSSPLVCEQYF
v_call: TRBV5-5; cdr3_length: 12; cdr3_aa: CASSRWLGEQYF
v_call: TRBV7-3; cdr3_length: 16; cdr3_aa: CASSPGTSGSSYEQYF
v_call: TRBV5-1; cdr3_length: 15; cdr3_aa: CASSNGLRGQETQYF
v_call: TRBV10-3; cdr3_length: 16; cdr3_aa: CAISESEGTVNQPQHF
v_call: TRBV7-6; cdr3_length: 12; cdr3_aa: CASSLMTGEQYF
v_call: TRBV15; cdr3_length: 16; cdr3_aa: CATSTTGQGGGDEQFF
v_call: TRBV5-4; cdr3_length: 13; cdr3_aa: CARSRGGDTEAFF
v_call: TRBV7-7; cdr3_length: 21; cdr3_aa: CASSVDAGTSGRERGYNEQFF
v_call: TRBV24-1; cdr3_length: 16; cdr3_aa: CATSDWVQGSYNEQYF
v_call: TRBV7-2; cdr3_length: 16; cdr3_aa: CASSFGASGSGNEQFF
v_call: TRBV9; cdr3_length: 12; cdr3_aa: CASGLSDSEAFF
v_call: TRBV7-9; cdr3_length: 13; cdr3_aa: CASSLLTGDTQYF
v_call: TRBV25-1; cdr3_length: 17; cdr3_aa: CASSEYIGQAHNSPLHF
v_call: TRBV6-1; cdr3_length: 11; cdr3_aa: CASSERDGYTF
v_call: TRBV12-3/TRBV12-4; cdr3_length: 17; cdr3_aa: CASSPGQGRISGNTIYF
v_call: TRBV20-1; cdr3_length: 14; cdr3_aa: CSARHDKGFYGYTF
v_call: TRBV11-3; cdr3_length: 11; cdr3_aa: CASSSGNTIYF
v_call: TRBV6-4; cdr3_length: 14; cdr3_aa: CASNERQGSEKLFF
v_call: TRBV2; cdr3_length: 16; cdr3_aa: CASSVLAGGSTGELFF
v_call: TRBV2; cdr3_length: 16; cdr3_aa: CASRFGLAGSTDTQYF
v_call: TRBV19; cdr3_length: 13; cdr3_aa: CAGSPGAMEKLFF
v_call: TRBV4-1; cdr3_length: 18; cdr3_aa: CASSQEGWDRGSNTEAFF
v_call: TRBV6-5; cdr3_length: 15; cdr3_aa: CVSRPGGPDSGELFF
v_call: TRBV18; cdr3_length: 14; cdr3_aa: CASSPLRGFGELFF
v_call: TRBV24-1; cdr3_length: 14; cdr3_aa: CATSDIIGTDTQYF
v_call: TRBV5-8; cdr3_length: 14; cdr3_aa: CASSLVWDNQPQHF
v_call: TRBV6-1; cdr3_length: 15; cdr3_aa: CASSYLAGPQETQYF
v_call: TRBV19; cdr3_length: 12; cdr3_aa: CASRQNNQPQHF
v_call: TRBV20-1; cdr3_length: 14; cdr3_aa: CSASLRTLQKTQYF
v_call: TRBV7-3; cdr3_length: 16; cdr3_aa: CASSPQGLAGAGTQYF
v_call: TRBV6-1; cdr3_length: 12; cdr3_aa: CASRKGRYGYTF
v_call: TRBV9; cdr3_length: 16; cdr3_aa: CASSARLAGGQNEQFF
v_call: TRBV5-1; cdr3_length: 16; cdr3_aa: CASSLSPAGGRETQYF
v_call: TRBV15; cdr3_length: 15; cdr3_aa: CATSSRDRVWDEQFF
v_call: TRBV6-6; cdr3_length: 14; cdr3_aa: CASSYPGLAHGYTF
v_call: TRBV7-2; cdr3_length: 12; cdr3_aa: CASSPGTVGYTF
v_call: TRBV15; cdr3_length: 16; cdr3_aa: CATSREPGVLDTEAFF
v_call: TRBV24-1; cdr3_length: 16; cdr3_aa: CATSDLQTATYNEQFF
v_call: TRBV4-1; cdr3_length: 12; cdr3_aa: CASSPGGDTQYF
v_call: TRBV19; cdr3_length: 15; cdr3_aa: CASSYTGQMFYGYTF
v_call: TRBV5-4; cdr3_length: 18; cdr3_aa: CASSLAGGGRLNTGELFF
v_call: TRBV3-1; cdr3_length: 14; cdr3_aa: CASSQEGLNEKLFF
v_call: TRBV12-3/TRBV12-4; cdr3_length: 19; cdr3_aa: CASRGGQGLGNPRLQPQHF
v_call: TRBV9; cdr3_length: 19; cdr3_aa: CASSGRGPQGCANTGELFF